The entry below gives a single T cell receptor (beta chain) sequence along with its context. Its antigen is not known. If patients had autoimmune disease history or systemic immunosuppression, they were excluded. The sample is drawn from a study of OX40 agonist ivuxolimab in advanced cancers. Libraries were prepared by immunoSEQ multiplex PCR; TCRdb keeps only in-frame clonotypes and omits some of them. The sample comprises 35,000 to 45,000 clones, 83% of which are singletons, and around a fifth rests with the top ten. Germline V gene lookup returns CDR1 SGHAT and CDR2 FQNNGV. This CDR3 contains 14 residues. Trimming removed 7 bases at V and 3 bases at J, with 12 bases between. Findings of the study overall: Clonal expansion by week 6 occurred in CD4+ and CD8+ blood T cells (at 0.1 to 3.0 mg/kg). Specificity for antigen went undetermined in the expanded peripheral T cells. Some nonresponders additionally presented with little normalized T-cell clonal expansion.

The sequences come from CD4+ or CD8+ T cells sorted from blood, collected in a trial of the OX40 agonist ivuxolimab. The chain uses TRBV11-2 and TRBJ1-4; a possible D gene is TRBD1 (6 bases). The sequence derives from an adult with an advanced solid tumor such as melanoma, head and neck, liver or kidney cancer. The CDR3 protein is CASNPQGPNEKLFF. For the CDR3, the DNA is TGTGCCAGCAACCCACAGGGTCCTAATGAAAAACTGTTTTTT.